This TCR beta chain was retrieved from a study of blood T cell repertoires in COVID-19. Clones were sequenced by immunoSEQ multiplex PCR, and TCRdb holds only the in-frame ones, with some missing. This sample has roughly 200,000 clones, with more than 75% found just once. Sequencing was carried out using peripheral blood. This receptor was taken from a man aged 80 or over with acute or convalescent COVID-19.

Here the CDR3 reads CASSERLAGYNEQFF. CDR3 DNA: TGTGCCAGCAGTGAAAGACTAGCGGGGTACAATGAGCAGTTCTTC. This chain connects TRBV2 to TRBJ2-1; TRBD2 matches at 11 bases. V was pared by 2 bases and J by 4 bases, with 1 base of the junction left unmatched. The germline gives CDR1 SNHLY, CDR2 FYNNEI. CDR3 length equals 15 residues.